This T cell receptor beta chain was captured by sequencing in a study of post-analysis software for immune sequencing data. Findings of the study overall: Among 5 or 6 TRBV segments more frequent in patients than controls were TRBV5-6, TRBV5-1 and TRBV20-1. The normalized Chao1 diversity of multiple sclerosis patients was significantly lower than that of controls.

A remark on this clonotype: Its cognate antigen is unknown.

Germline CDR1 is SEHNR and CDR2 is FQNEAQ (reference sequence). Between the trimmed V and J ends, which lost 0 bases and 3 bases, there was a span of 12 bases. This CDR3 spans 16 amino acids. Presence of unique molecular identifiers characterized the TCR beta cDNA libraries. The yield from roughly 1 to 10 million T cells was approximately 500,000 cDNA molecules in total. One entry per CDR3 protein, called by TCRdb with MiXCR from the PCR reads. The sample contains 400,000 to 500,000 distinct CDR3 sequences, 39% of which appear only once. The receptor's source is a girl between 2 and 10 years old with multiple sclerosis. Sequencing was performed on blood. The V call is TRBV7-9, the J call TRBJ1-5; perhaps TRBD1 as D (5 bases). CDR3 DNA: TGTGCCAGCAGCTTAGCCGGGACTTCGTCCAATCAGCCCCAGCATTTT. The encoded protein is CASSLAGTSSNQPQHF.